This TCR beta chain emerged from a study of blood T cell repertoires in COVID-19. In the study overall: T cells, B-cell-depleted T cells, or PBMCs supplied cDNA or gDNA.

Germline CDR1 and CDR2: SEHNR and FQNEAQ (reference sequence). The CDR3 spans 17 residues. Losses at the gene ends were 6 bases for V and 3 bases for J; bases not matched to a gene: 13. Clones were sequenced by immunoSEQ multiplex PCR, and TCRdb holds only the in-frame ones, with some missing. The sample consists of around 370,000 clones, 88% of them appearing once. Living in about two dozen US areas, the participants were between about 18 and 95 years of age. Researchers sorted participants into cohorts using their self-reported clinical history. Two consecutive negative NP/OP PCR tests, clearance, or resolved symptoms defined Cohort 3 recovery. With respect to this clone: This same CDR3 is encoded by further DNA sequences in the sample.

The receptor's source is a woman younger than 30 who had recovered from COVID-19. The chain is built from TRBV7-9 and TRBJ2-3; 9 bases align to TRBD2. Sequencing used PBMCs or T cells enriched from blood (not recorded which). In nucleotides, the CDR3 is TGTGCCAGCAGGAGTGGTGGCGGGGGGGCCAGAACAGATACGCAGTATTTT. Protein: CASRSGGGGARTDTQYF.